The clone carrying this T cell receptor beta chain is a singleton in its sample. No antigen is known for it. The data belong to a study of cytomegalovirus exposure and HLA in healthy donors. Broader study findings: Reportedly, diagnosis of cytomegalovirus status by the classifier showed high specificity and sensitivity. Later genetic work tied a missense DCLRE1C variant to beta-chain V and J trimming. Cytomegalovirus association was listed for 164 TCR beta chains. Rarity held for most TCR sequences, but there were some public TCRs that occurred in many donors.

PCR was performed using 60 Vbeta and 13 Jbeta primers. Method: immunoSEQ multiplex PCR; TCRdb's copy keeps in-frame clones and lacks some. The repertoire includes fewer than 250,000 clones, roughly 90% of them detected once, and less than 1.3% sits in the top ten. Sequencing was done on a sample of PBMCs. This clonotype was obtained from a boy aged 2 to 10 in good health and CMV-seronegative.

CDR3 bases: TGTGCCAGCAGCACCCGCGGCGGAGAGAACACTGAAGCTTTCTTT. Translating gives CASSTRGGENTEAFF. V is TRBV28 and J is TRBJ1-1, with D uncertain. The CDR3 sequence is 15 residues long. CDR1 and CDR2 (germline): MDHEN, SYDVKM. The V and J ends lost 6 bases and 1 base respectively, with 15 bases between them. Full variable domain (remainder filled in from reference TRBV28 and TRBJ1-1): DVKVTQSSRYLVKRTGEKVFLECVQDMDHENMFWYRQDPGLGLRLIYFSYDVKMKEKGDIPEGYSVSREKKERFSLILESASTNQTSMYLCASSTRGGENTEAFFGQGTRLTVV.